This paragraph covers one TCR beta chain sequence. V lost 5 bases to trimming and J lost 5 bases, with 3 bases between them. The germline gives CDR1 LNHDA, CDR2 SQIVND (reference sequence). The CDR3 loop spans 11 amino acids. The record originates from a study of blood T cell repertoires in COVID-19. Across the study: Samples representing acute and convalescent COVID-19 were sourced from the United States, Italy and Spain. The analysed material was cDNA or gDNA that came from T cells, B-cell-depleted T cells, or PBMCs.

Under the authors' procedure: Amplification of reference gene primers provided the estimated nucleated cell counts. Measured with immunoSEQ multiplex PCR; TCRdb has only the in-frame clones, and not every one. Clonal size and the V and J genes are those of that table, whereas D and trimming came from the DNA. The profile shows 300,000 or so clones, over 75% of them singletons. The sequencing sample was made of peripheral blood. The chain recombines TRBV19 with TRBJ1-4, with D hard to call. The sequence came from a woman aged 45-65 years who had recovered from COVID-19. Here the CDR3 DNA reads TGTGCCAGTAGTCTAAATGAAAAACTGTTTTTT. Translating gives CASSLNEKLFF.